This entry lists 23 T cell receptor beta chains sequenced from one sample in a study of cytomegalovirus exposure and HLA in healthy donors. Primers included in the PCR were 60 Vbeta and 13 Jbeta primers. Using immunoSEQ multiplex PCR, the repertoire was profiled, and TCRdb retains in-frame clones only, with some absent. The sample lists about 200,000 clones, around 85% seen once, with around 1.7% in the top ten. The sequenced sample consisted of PBMCs. These receptor sequences come from a man in his forties or fifties in good health and CMV-seronegative.

V and J are TRBV21-1 and TRBJ2-1; the table's D call of TRBD1 was not tested on the DNA. TRBV21-1 is designated a pseudogene. The CDR3 is 15 amino acids. CDR3 DNA sequence: TGTGCCAGCAGCACGCAGGAACTTGAGTTGGATGAGCAGTTCTTC. This translates into CASSTQELELDEQFF.

This clone was detected a few times. The chain recombines TRBV7-6 with TRBJ2-7; the D gene is possibly TRBD2 (5 bases). CDR3 length: 18 amino acids. Germline lookup yields CDR1 SGHVS and CDR2 FNYEAQ. Trimming took 4 bases from V and 2 from J, leaving 24 bases between them. The CDR3 reads CASSSTILVARAPYEQYF. CDR3 sequence (DNA): TGTGCCAGCAGCTCTACAATTTTAGTGGCGCGGGCACCCTACGAGCAGTACTTC. Looking up the rest from reference TRBV7-6 and TRBJ2-7 gives the full variable domain: GAGVSQSPRYKVTKRGQDVALRCDPISGHVSLYWYRQALGQGPEFLTYFNYEAQQDKSGLPNDRFSAERPEGSISTLTIQRTEQRDSAMYRCASSSTILVARAPYEQYFGPGTRLTVT.

The rearrangement joins TRBV4-1 to TRBJ2-1; tentatively, D is TRBD2 (6 bases). CDR1 and CDR2 from the germline V gene are MGHRA and YSYEKL. With 5 bases removed from V and 5 bases from J, the gap between germline ends came to 7 bases. This CDR3 is built from 12 residues. CDR3 in amino acids: CASSWGDNEQFF. The CDR3 DNA is TGCGCCAGCAGCTGGGGGGACAATGAGCAGTTCTTC.

The V call is TRBV19, the J call TRBJ1-5; possible D gene TRBD1, 5 bases. The CDR3 is made up of 15 amino acids. Germline assignment: CDR1 LNHDA and CDR2 SQIVND (reference sequence). V gave up 3 bases and J gave up 2 bases, with 11 bases separating them. CDR3 coding DNA: TGTGCCAGTAGTATGAAATTACAGGGCAATCAGCCCCAGCATTTT. Amino acid sequence: CASSMKLQGNQPQHF.

The chain recombines TRBV6-5 with TRBJ2-7; a possible D gene is TRBD2 (6 bases). The CDR3 sequence is 14 residues long. Germline values: CDR1 MNHEY, CDR2 SVGAGI. Deletions cut 2 bases from V and 1 base from J, with 9 bases between. The CDR3 reads CASSYARESYEQYF. Written as DNA, the CDR3 is TGTGCCAGCAGTTACGCCCGGGAGTCCTACGAGCAGTACTTC.

The chain carries TRBV4-2 and TRBJ2-1; 7 bases line up with TRBD2. The CDR3 has 19 residues. V was clipped by 0 bases and J by 6 bases; unmatched bases: 17. Per germline, CDR1 LGHNA and CDR2 YNFKEQ. CDR3 in amino acids: CASSQEGGLVGVIGNEQFF. In nucleotides, the CDR3 is TGTGCCAGCAGCCAAGAAGGCGGACTAGTGGGAGTCATCGGCAATGAGCAGTTCTTC.

The V call is TRBV14, the J call TRBJ2-7; weak D call: TRBD1 (5 bases). This CDR3 is 16 amino acids long. The germline V and J ends were trimmed by 3 bases and 3 bases, with 18 bases remaining between them. CDR1 is SGHDN, CDR2 FVKESK, per germline. The CDR3 DNA is TGTGCCAGCAGCCACCCTCCAGACAGCCGGGTCTACGAGCAGTACTTC. It codes for CASSHPPDSRVYEQYF.

The sample holds a few counts of this clone. This sequence joins TRBV28 and TRBJ2-5; D is ambiguous. Germline V gene sequence: CDR1 MDHEN, CDR2 SYDVKM. This CDR3 is 12 amino acids long. V was shortened by 1 base and J by 7 bases, with 7 bases between the two germline ends. CDR3 nucleotide sequence: TGTGCCAGCAGTTTATCGCCCGGGACCCAGTACTTC. Its translation is CASSLSPGTQYF.

The J gene is TRBJ1-5, the V gene TRBV4-2, with D maybe TRBD1 (6 bases). Trimming took off 7 bases at V and 3 bases at J, with 19 bases between the two ends. This CDR3 has 16 amino acids. CDR1 LGHNA and CDR2 YNFKEQ come from the germline V gene. The CDR3 is CASKQGGEGINQPQHF. CDR3 coding DNA: TGTGCCAGCAAGCAAGGGGGGGAAGGAATCAATCAGCCCCAGCATTTT.

This clone turned up a few times. CDR3 loop: CASSSGQKVPYEQYF. The CDR3 region has the DNA TGTGCCAGCAGTTCGGGACAGAAGGTCCCCTACGAGCAGTACTTC. This sequence joins TRBV5-4 and TRBJ2-5; 7 positions agree with TRBD1. Matching the DNA end better, TRBJ2-7 makes the J call doubtful. CDR1 and CDR2 (germline): SGHNT, YYREEE (reference sequence). The CDR3 has 15 amino acids.

This rearrangement joins TRBV30 to TRBJ2-1; TRBD2 agrees at 11 bases. The CDR3 is 14 residues long. Germline V gene data show CDR1 as GTSNPN and CDR2 as SVGIG (reference sequence). The V and J ends lost 7 bases and 9 bases, in that order; junction bases with no gene match: 11. CDR3 amino acids: CASWLAGGFGEQFF. In nucleotides, the CDR3 is TGTGCCTCGTGGCTAGCGGGAGGCTTCGGTGAGCAGTTCTTC.

About this clone itself: Other DNA sequences within the sample encode an identical CDR3. J is TRBJ2-7 and V is TRBV7-9; TRBD1 matches 7 bases. Germline lookup yields CDR1 SEHNR and CDR2 FQNEAQ (reference sequence). The CDR3 has 14 amino acids. Germline trimming cut 5 bases from V and 2 bases from J; bases unmatched to any gene: 6. The CDR3 here is CASSPRQGPYEQYF. CDR3 DNA sequence: TGTGCCAGCAGCCCTAGACAGGGCCCCTACGAGCAGTACTTC. Supplemented by reference TRBV7-9 and TRBJ2-7, the full variable domain reads DTGVSQNPRHKITKRGQNVTFRCDPISEHNRLYWYRQTLGQGPEFLTYFQNEAQLEKSRLLSDRFSAERPKGSFSTLEIQRTEQGDSAMYLCASSPRQGPYEQYFGPGTRLTVT.

V usage is TRBV6-5 and J usage is TRBJ2-5, with unresolved D. Per the germline V gene, CDR1 is MNHEY and CDR2 is SVGAGI. Trimming removed 5 bases from V and 7 bases from J, with 8 bases in between. This CDR3 is 11 amino acids long. CDR3 DNA sequence: TGTGCCAGCAGTGACATTGGGACCCAGTACTTC. The encoded protein is CASSDIGTQYF.

The chain has TRBV7-6 and TRBJ2-7; TRBD2 agrees at 12 bases. Germline-derived CDR1 and CDR2 are SGHVS and FNYEAQ. There are 17 residues in the CDR3. Unmatched junction bases numbered 6, after V lost 1 base and J lost 2 bases. Here the CDR3 DNA reads TGTGCCAGCAGCTTAGTGACTAGCGGGAGTTCTACCTACGAGCAGTACTTC. This encodes CASSLVTSGSSTYEQYF.

V and J are TRBV11-2 and TRBJ1-1, with a tentative D call TRBD1 (6 bases). The V end was cut by 5 bases, the J end by 6 bases, with 19 bases between. The CDR3 covers 15 residues. Germline V CDR1 and CDR2: SGHAT, FQNNGV. For the CDR3, the DNA is TGTGCCAGCAGCCTCTGGGACACCAGGGATGCTGAAGCTTTCTTT. Its protein product is CASSLWDTRDAEAFF.

The chain couples TRBV6-5 to TRBJ2-7, with D possibly being TRBD2 (6 bases). Trimming cost V 5 bases and J 0 bases, with 14 bases left between them. The CDR3 has 15 amino acids. The germline CDR1 and CDR2 sequences are MNHEY and SVGAGI. The CDR3 bases are TGTGCCAGCAGTCAACCTAGCGCCAGCTCCTACGAGCAGTACTTC. This gives the protein CASSQPSASSYEQYF.

The chain carries TRBV7-8 and TRBJ1-6, with D possibly matching TRBD1 (5 bases). Germline assignment: CDR1 SGHVS and CDR2 FQNEAQ. Trimming shortened V by 5 bases and J by 5 bases, and 13 bases separated the two germline ends. CDR3 length equals 15 residues. CDR3 coding DNA: TGTGCCAGCAGCCGGGGGTTTGAGGATAATTCACCCCTCCACTTT. Amino acids: CASSRGFEDNSPLHF. The full variable domain, completed using reference TRBV7-8 and TRBJ1-6, is GAGVSQSPRYKVAKRGQDVALRCDPISGHVSLFWYQQALGQGPEFLTYFQNEAQLDKSGLPSDRFFAERPEGSVSTLKIQRTQQEDSAVYLCASSRGFEDNSPLHFGNGTRLTVT.

The chain couples TRBV28 to TRBJ2-5; no clear D. CDR1 MDHEN and CDR2 SYDVKM come from the germline V gene. With 3 bases removed from V and 2 bases from J, the gap between germline ends came to 7 bases. The CDR3 sequence is 13 residues long. The CDR3 is CASSLGRQETQYF. The CDR3 DNA reads TGTGCCAGCAGTTTGGGCAGGCAAGAGACCCAGTACTTC.

J is TRBJ2-3 and V is TRBV21-1; the table calls TRBD1, which could not be checked here. TRBV21-1 counts as a pseudogene. The CDR3 contains 16 residues. CDR3: CTNPWGAGGAEDTQYF. CDR3 coding DNA: TGTACTAATCCCTGGGGGGCAGGGGGCGCGGAAGATACGCAGTATTTT.

The J gene is TRBJ2-1, the V gene TRBV14; the match to TRBD1 covers 8 bases. Germline assignment: CDR1 SGHDN and CDR2 FVKESK. This CDR3 spans 15 amino acids. The junction had 2 bases not matched to a gene; V was cut back by 1 base and J by 3 bases. As DNA, the CDR3 is TGTGCCAGCAGCCAAGGGACAGGGCACTACAATGAGCAGTTCTTC. This gives the protein CASSQGTGHYNEQFF.

The rearrangement links TRBV11-1 to TRBJ2-3; 8 nucleotides match TRBD2. V dropped 7 bases and J dropped 0; count of bases not matched to a gene: 12. This CDR3 region has 17 residues. The germline CDR1 and CDR2 sequences are SGHAT and FQDESV (reference sequence). The CDR3 reads CASTPGLAPGSTDTQYF. As DNA, the CDR3 is TGTGCCAGCACCCCTGGACTAGCCCCCGGCAGCACAGATACGCAGTATTTT.

CDR3 DNA sequence: TGTGCCAGCTCAGACTCGGGACAGGGAAACATTCAGTACTTC. This gives the protein CASSDSGQGNIQYF. The chain is built from TRBV18 and TRBJ2-4; 9 bases align to TRBD1. Unmatched junction bases numbered 5, after V lost 5 bases and J lost 6 bases. This CDR3 region has 14 residues. Germline V lookup: CDR1 KGHSH, CDR2 LQKENI.

This clone was counted a few times. The J gene is TRBJ1-1, the V gene TRBV5-6; D is perhaps TRBD1 (5 bases). CDR1 is SGHDT and CDR2 is YYEEEE in the germline V gene. The CDR3 loop spans 13 amino acids. V gave up 2 bases and J gave up 5 bases, with 10 bases separating them. CDR3 sequence (DNA): TGTGCCAGCAGCTTTCAGGGAAGTACTGAAGCTTTCTTT. As protein: CASSFQGSTEAFF. The variable domain in full, with the rest retrieved from reference TRBV5-6 and TRBJ1-1, is DAGVTQSPTHLIKTRGQQVTLRCSPKSGHDTVSWYQQALGQGPQFIFQYYEEEERQRGNFPDRFSGHQFPNYSSELNVNALLLGDSALYLCASSFQGSTEAFFGQGTRLTVV.